Shown below are 15 T cell receptor beta chains from a single sample sequenced in a study of blood T cell repertoires in COVID-19. Repertoires were generated with immunoSEQ multiplex PCR, while TCRdb's copy carries only in-frame clones and drops some. Counted here are fewer than 150,000 clones, around four fifths occurring once; the ten biggest clones make up 15% to 20%. The sequencing input was PBMCs or T cells enriched from blood (not recorded which). The receptors come from a man younger than 40 who had recovered from COVID-19.

The rearrangement links TRBV7-9 to TRBJ1-4; the D gene is possibly TRBD1 (6 bases). Germline V gene sequence: CDR1 SEHNR, CDR2 FQNEAQ (reference sequence). The CDR3 sequence is 16 residues long. The ends were cut back, 4 bases at V and 1 base at J, with 13 bases in the middle. The CDR3 coding sequence is TGTGCCAGCAGCTCGGGGTCAGGGGTAACTAATGAAAAACTGTTTTTT. It encodes CASSSGSGVTNEKLFF.

In this sample, this clone turned up once. J is TRBJ2-5 and V is TRBV6-5; TRBD2 matches 11 bases. Germline V gene sequence: CDR1 MNHEY, CDR2 SVGAGI. The CDR3 covers 15 residues. V dropped 6 bases and J dropped 5; count of bases not matched to a gene: 8. The CDR3 DNA sequence: TGTGCCAGCAGGGCTAGCGGGGGGTACGGGGAGACCCAGTACTTC. It specifies CASRASGGYGETQYF.

V is TRBV18 and J is TRBJ2-7, with 11 bases aligning to TRBD2. Trimming took 0 bases from V and 7 from J; bases not matched to a gene: 5. Per germline, CDR1 KGHSH and CDR2 LQKENI. This CDR3 comprises 15 residues. CDR3 bases: TGTGCCAGCTCACCACCGGAGGGACTAGCGGTTGAGCAGTACTTC. This encodes CASSPPEGLAVEQYF.

This clone was counted only a few times. This chain uses TRBV27 with TRBJ2-7, with TRBD2 matching over 13 bases. Germline V gives CDR1 MNHEY, CDR2 SMNVEV (reference sequence). V trimming: 4 bases; J trimming: 6 bases; junction bases outside the gene matches: 9. This CDR3 has 16 amino acids. CDR3 nucleotide sequence: TGTGCCAGCAGTTCAAGTGGACTAGCGGGAGCGGTCGAGCAGTACTTC. Translated, it gives CASSSSGLAGAVEQYF.

This chain links TRBV7-3 with TRBJ2-3; 12 positions match TRBD2. In germline, CDR1 is SGHTA, CDR2 FQGTGA. The CDR3 totals 16 residues. J gave up 2 bases and V 5 bases, and 5 bases lay outside the gene matches. CDR3 DNA sequence: TGTGCCAGCAGCCTCGGGACTAGCGGGTACACAGATACGCAGTATTTT. It translates to CASSLGTSGYTDTQYF.

The chain recombines TRBV9 with TRBJ2-1; D gene unclear. Trimming pared 0 bases from V and 6 bases from J, leaving 13 bases between. There are 15 residues in the CDR3. CDR1 is SGDLS and CDR2 is YYNGEE in the germline V gene. CDR3 region: CASSVGPTPPNEQFF. In DNA form, the CDR3 reads TGTGCCAGCAGCGTAGGGCCCACCCCCCCCAATGAGCAGTTCTTC.

In this sample, this clone turned up a few times. This chain joins TRBV5-1 and TRBJ2-3, with a tentative D call TRBD1 (6 bases). Germline-derived CDR1 and CDR2 are SGHRS and YFSETQ. V lost 3 bases and J 4 bases, leaving 12 bases between the germline ends. This CDR3 contains 14 residues. CDR3 sequence reads: CASSSRQVADTQYF. The DNA for the CDR3 is TGCGCCAGCAGCTCCAGACAGGTCGCAGATACGCAGTATTTT.

The V call is TRBV5-1, the J call TRBJ2-7, with 7 bases lining up with TRBD1. Germline CDR1 and CDR2: SGHRS and YFSETQ. V shed 4 bases, J shed 5 bases, and the junction held 3 bases outside the gene matches. The CDR3 extends over 12 amino acids. The CDR3 DNA reads TGCGCCAGCAGCCCTGACAGGGACGAGCAGTACTTC. As protein: CASSPDRDEQYF.

The rearrangement joins TRBV19 to TRBJ1-4; maybe TRBD1 (6 bases). Germline V gene lookup returns CDR1 LNHDA and CDR2 SQIVND (reference sequence). V gave up 4 bases and J gave up 1 base, with 10 bases separating them. This CDR3 has 15 amino acids. CDR3 DNA sequence: TGTGCCAGTAGTACCCACAGGGTAACTAATGAAAAACTGTTTTTT. Amino acids: CASSTHRVTNEKLFF.

V and J are TRBV7-2 and TRBJ2-7, with D possibly being TRBD2 (6 bases). V lost 4 bases and J lost 2, with 12 bases in between. The CDR3 covers 14 residues. The germline V gene encodes CDR1 SGHTA and CDR2 FQGNSA. CDR3 in amino acids: CASSSRLVPYEQYF. In DNA form, the CDR3 reads TGTGCCAGCAGCTCAAGACTAGTCCCCTACGAGCAGTACTTC.

J is TRBJ1-4 and V is TRBV30, with 7 bases lining up with TRBD1. In germline, CDR1 is GTSNPN, CDR2 SVGIG (reference sequence). CDR3 length equals 14 residues. V lost 3 bases to trimming and J lost 7 bases; unmatched junction nucleotides: 8. CDR3 nucleotide sequence: TGTGCCTGGAGGGGTGGCAGGGGGGTTGAAAAACTGTTTTTT. This translates into CAWRGGRGVEKLFF.

The V gene is TRBV12-3 or TRBV12-4, the J gene TRBJ2-1; D gene uncertain. This CDR3 contains 13 residues. The V end was cut by 3 bases, the J end by 5 bases, with 8 bases between. The CDR3 bases are TGTGCCAGCAGTTTCGAGGTGAACAATGAGCAGTTCTTC. It specifies CASSFEVNNEQFF.

The V gene is TRBV27, the J gene TRBJ1-5; the D is unclear. Germline V gene data show CDR1 as MNHEY and CDR2 as SMNVEV (reference sequence). V lost 5 bases to trimming and J lost 6 bases, with 14 bases between them. The CDR3 loop spans 14 amino acids. CDR3 sequence (DNA): TGTGCCAGCAGTCAAGCTTTTTACGGTCAGCCCCAGCATTTT. This codes for CASSQAFYGQPQHF.

J is TRBJ2-7 and V is TRBV9; possibly TRBD2 for D (6 bases). The CDR3 is 14 residues long. V was pared by 4 bases and J by 5 bases, with 16 bases between. Looked up from germline, CDR1 is SGDLS and CDR2 is YYNGEE. The CDR3 spells CASSFRTEGDEQYF. DNA of the CDR3: TGTGCCAGCAGCTTCAGGACGGAGGGAGACGAGCAGTACTTC.

The genes are TRBV4-2 and TRBJ1-1; 7 bases align to TRBD1. Germline trimming cut 2 bases from V and 4 bases from J; bases unmatched to any gene: 7. Germline-derived CDR1 and CDR2 are LGHNA and YNFKEQ. This CDR3 region has 15 residues. CDR3 DNA: TGTGCCAGCAGCCAACTCGACAGGGTGGGCACTGAAGCTTTCTTT. Protein: CASSQLDRVGTEAFF.